Each of the 13 T cell receptor beta chains below was sequenced from the same sample in a study of shared clonotypes between healthy human individuals. TCRdb's table, derived via immunoSEQ multiplex PCR, lists solely in-frame clones and lacks some. The sample includes 850,000 to 1,100,000 clones, around 77% of them seen just once. The sequencing sample was made of memory CD4+ T cells from PBMCs. The subset: CD45RA-negative fraction. All receptors come from a man between 18 and 35 years old in good health. Some clones in this sample may be carry-over from other donors' samples.

This rearrangement joins TRBV11-2 to TRBJ2-2; the D is unclear. This CDR3 region has 15 residues. Deletions cut 1 base from V and 1 base from J, with 7 bases between. CDR1 and CDR2 (germline): SGHAT, FQNNGV. CDR3 DNA: TGTGCCAGCAGCTTAGTAATACGGAACACCGGGGAGCTGTTTTTT. Protein product: CASSLVIRNTGELFF. The variable domain in full, with the rest retrieved from reference TRBV11-2 and TRBJ2-2, is EAGVAQSPRYKIIEKRQSVAFWCNPISGHATLYWYQQILGQGPKLLIQFQNNGVVDDSQLPKDRFSAERLKGVDSTLKIQPAKLEDSAVYLCASSLVIRNTGELFFGEGSRLTVL.

This clone occurred a few times. The chain recombines TRBV6-1 with TRBJ2-2, with a weak D call TRBD1 (6 bases). Germline-derived CDR1 and CDR2 are MNHNS and SASEGT. The CDR3 has 14 amino acids. The V end was cut by 10 bases, the J end by 0 bases, with 12 bases between. CDR3 sequence reads: CATRTVANTGELFF. CDR3 DNA sequence: TGTGCCACCAGGACAGTCGCGAACACCGGGGAGCTGTTTTTT.

V and J are TRBV6-1 and TRBJ1-2, with TRBD1 as a possible D gene (5 bases). The CDR3 loop spans 14 amino acids. V lost 2 bases and J 7 bases, leaving 14 bases between the germline ends. The V gene's germline CDR1 is MNHNS and CDR2 SASEGT. CDR3 loop: CASSEPSGTSGYTF. The CDR3 region has the DNA TGTGCCAGCAGTGAACCATCCGGGACGTCTGGCTACACCTTC.

The V call is TRBV5-1, the J call TRBJ2-5, with D possibly TRBD2 on 5 matching bases. Trimming took off 0 bases at V and 2 bases at J, with 11 bases between the two ends. The CDR3 spans 15 residues. The germline gives CDR1 SGHRS, CDR2 YFSETQ. Here the CDR3 reads CASSLEDLGQETQYF. Here the CDR3 DNA reads TGCGCCAGCAGCTTGGAGGACTTAGGGCAAGAGACCCAGTACTTC.

The gene calls are TRBV18 and TRBJ2-7; 11 bases line up with TRBD2. The trim removed 1 base at V and 1 base at J, leaving 6 bases unmatched. Per germline, CDR1 KGHSH and CDR2 LQKENI. The CDR3 spans 17 residues. DNA for the CDR3: TGTGCCAGCTCACCACTTACCCTAGCGGGAGGTTCCTACGAGCAGTACTTC. This codes for CASSPLTLAGGSYEQYF.

This chain uses TRBV14 with TRBJ2-2, with 8 bases matching TRBD1. J was trimmed by 4 bases and V by 4 bases; bases with no gene match: 8. CDR3 size: 16 residues. CDR1 is SGHDN and CDR2 is FVKESK in the germline V gene. The CDR3 nucleotides read TGTGCCAGCAGCCGGGACAGGAATCCATTCACCGGGGAGCTGTTTTTT. It specifies CASSRDRNPFTGELFF.

The chain uses TRBV10-3 and TRBJ2-7, with D perhaps matching TRBD1 (5 bases). From germline, CDR1 is ENHRY and CDR2 SYGVKD. The CDR3 totals 11 residues. Trimming removed 10 bases from V and 1 base from J, with 8 bases in between. CDR3 protein: CATRESYEQYF. CDR3 DNA: TGTGCCACCAGGGAATCCTACGAGCAGTACTTC.

The J gene is TRBJ2-1, the V gene TRBV18; a possible D gene is TRBD1 (6 bases). This CDR3 region has 15 residues. Trimming took off 8 bases at V and 8 bases at J, with 22 bases between the two ends. The germline CDR1 and CDR2 sequences are KGHSH and LQKENI. CDR3 DNA sequence: TGTGCCAGCAAACCACAGGGTTGGGGTTATGATGAGCAGTTCTTC. Amino acids: CASKPQGWGYDEQFF.

This chain links TRBV27 with TRBJ2-1; D call uncertain. The V gene's germline CDR1 is MNHEY and CDR2 SMNVEV (reference sequence). This CDR3 region has 14 residues. Trimming removed 3 bases from V and 15 bases from J, with 21 bases in between. CDR3 sequence: CASSFLLSDGPPFF. The CDR3 region has the DNA TGTGCCAGCAGTTTCCTTTTATCGGACGGACCCCCGTTCTTC.

The chain recombines TRBV7-9 with TRBJ2-1, with D perhaps given as TRBD1 or TRBD2 (5 bases each). The V end lost 6 bases, the J end lost 15 bases, and 18 bases lay between the germline ends. Per the germline V gene, CDR1 is SEHNR and CDR2 is FQNEAQ (reference sequence). This CDR3 is 12 amino acids long. The CDR3 nucleotides are TGTGCCAGCAGTCCATCAGGGACCCTCGGGTTCTTC. It translates to CASSPSGTLGFF.

This clone was observed a single time. This chain joins TRBV11-2 and TRBJ2-1; tentatively, D is TRBD1 (6 bases). In germline, CDR1 is SGHAT, CDR2 FQNNGV. Trimming took 5 bases from V and 9 from J, leaving 14 bases between them. This CDR3 has 13 residues. CDR3 amino acids: CASSPTGYGEQFF. DNA for the CDR3: TGTGCCAGCAGCCCAACAGGGTATGGTGAGCAGTTCTTC.

The chain is built from TRBV7-9 and TRBJ1-2; 7 bases are shared with TRBD1. Germline V gene data show CDR1 as SEHNR and CDR2 as FQNEAQ (reference sequence). The CDR3 has 15 residues. The ends lost 4 bases at V and 0 bases at J; junction bases unmatched: 5. DNA for the CDR3: TGTGCCAGCAGCTCAGGGACAGCAACTAACTATGGCTACACCTTC. This gives the protein CASSSGTATNYGYTF.

A remark on this clone: The sample contains more than one DNA sequence encoding this CDR3. V and J are TRBV18 and TRBJ1-1; 9 bases are shared with TRBD1. J was trimmed by 6 bases and V by 2 bases; bases with no gene match: 4. The CDR3 length is 14 residues. Germline lookup yields CDR1 KGHSH and CDR2 LQKENI. This CDR3 reads CASSPGTGRAEAFF. The CDR3 coding sequence is TGTGCCAGCTCACCAGGGACAGGGAGAGCTGAAGCTTTCTTT.